What follows describes a single TCR beta chain. Indicated time point: pre-sensitization, week 0. Treatment defined: therapeutic diphenylcyclopropenone sensitization with weekly scalp DPC. This sample was taken from a study of human T cells and chemical hapten exposure. V was shortened by 7 bases and J by 6 bases, with 18 bases between the two germline ends. Germline V gene lookup returns CDR1 ENHRY and CDR2 SYGVKD. The CDR3 loop spans 14 amino acids. Attachment of unique molecular identifiers to individual cDNA molecules was performed in the library. MiXCR, run by TCRdb on the RACE reads, gives a single entry per CDR3 protein. The sample holds 60,000 to 70,000 distinct CDR3 sequences, about 10% seen once.

The V and J genes are TRBV10-3 and TRBJ1-1; D not certain. Sequenced material: whole blood, taken in connection with sensitization to the hapten diphenylcyclopropenone (DPC). This TCR derives from a woman aged 45-65 years with alopecia areata. Some clones in this sample may be carry-over from other donors' samples. The CDR3 DNA reads as TGTGCCATCAAGAGCCAGGCCCAGAGGGCTGAAGCTTTCTTT. Its translation is CAIKSQAQRAEAFF.